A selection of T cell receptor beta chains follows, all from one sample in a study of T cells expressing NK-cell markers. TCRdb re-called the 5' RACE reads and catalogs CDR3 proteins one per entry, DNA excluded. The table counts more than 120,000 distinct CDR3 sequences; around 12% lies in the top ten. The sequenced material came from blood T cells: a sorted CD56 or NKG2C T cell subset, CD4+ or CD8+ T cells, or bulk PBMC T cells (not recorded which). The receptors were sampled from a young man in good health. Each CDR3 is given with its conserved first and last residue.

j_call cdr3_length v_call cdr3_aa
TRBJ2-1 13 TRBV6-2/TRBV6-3 CASSQYRYNEQFF
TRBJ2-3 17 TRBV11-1 CASSAPGTSDPGDTQYF
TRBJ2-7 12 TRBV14 CASSPEGYEQYF
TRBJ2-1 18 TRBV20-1 CSATTGTSGGSSYNEQFF
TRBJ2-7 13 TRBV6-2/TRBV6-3 CASRPPGGVEQYF
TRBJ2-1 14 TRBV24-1 CATSDLRGIDEQFF
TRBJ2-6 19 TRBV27 CASRPIGDTYLSGANVLTF
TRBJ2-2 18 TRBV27 CASRTGLAGALNTGELFF
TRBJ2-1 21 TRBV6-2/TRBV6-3 CASSYSLAGTRSQSSYNEQFF
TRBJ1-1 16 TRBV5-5 CASSLEGGGTNTEAFF
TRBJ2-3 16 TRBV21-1 CASSKLGSGPTDTQYF